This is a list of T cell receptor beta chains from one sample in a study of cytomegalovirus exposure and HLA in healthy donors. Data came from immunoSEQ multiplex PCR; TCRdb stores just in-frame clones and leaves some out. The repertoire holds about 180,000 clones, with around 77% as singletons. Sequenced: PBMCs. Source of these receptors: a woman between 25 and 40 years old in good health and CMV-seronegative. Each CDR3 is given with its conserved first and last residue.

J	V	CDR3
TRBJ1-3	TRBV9	CASSLDQGAGNTIYF
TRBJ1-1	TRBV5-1	CASSLKLLGGLNTEAFF
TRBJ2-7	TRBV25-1	CASAVSSYEQYF
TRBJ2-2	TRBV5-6	CASRTGEGTGELFF
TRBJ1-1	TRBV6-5	CASRPQGRGEAFF
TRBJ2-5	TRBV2	CASSGRQRGGRETQYF
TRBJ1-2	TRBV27	CASSPPYRGGGYTF
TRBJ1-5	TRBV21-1	CASSSRDREQPQHF
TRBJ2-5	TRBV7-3	CASSLGVLAGEPQETQYF
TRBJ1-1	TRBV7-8	CASSNRDRGGSTEAFF
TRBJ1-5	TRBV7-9	CASSRQGNQPQHF
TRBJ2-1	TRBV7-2	CASSLYGLGYNEQFF
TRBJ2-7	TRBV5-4	CASSLGRDRGRYEQYF
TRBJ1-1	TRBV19	CASSALPGQGRTEAIF
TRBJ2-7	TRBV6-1	CASSDSQGRTWYF
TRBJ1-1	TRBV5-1	CASSAQGNTEAFF
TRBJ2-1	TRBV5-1	CASSVFSGGPYNEQFF
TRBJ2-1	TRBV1	CTSSQGGQKGGNEQFF
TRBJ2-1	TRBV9	CASSPLGGTSYNEQFF
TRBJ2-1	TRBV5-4	CASSLQGSSYNEQFF
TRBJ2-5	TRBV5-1	CATRRGLSLETQYF
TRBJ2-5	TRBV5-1	CASSRTGSVARETQYF
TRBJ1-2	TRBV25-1	CASSDPLAGNYGYTF
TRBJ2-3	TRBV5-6	CASSSTSGGRTDTQYF
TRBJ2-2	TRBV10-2	CASSFTGGSGELFF
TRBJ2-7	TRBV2	CAGGQFYEQYF
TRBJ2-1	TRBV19	CASSIVLFDRVIQNEQFF
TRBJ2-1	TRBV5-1	CASSGLAGGPEQFF
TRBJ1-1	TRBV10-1	CASSEGNRGRTEAFF
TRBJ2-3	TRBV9	CASSVEARGADTQYF
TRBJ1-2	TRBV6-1	CASIRDSYGYTF
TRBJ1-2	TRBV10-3	CAIRAGSRQGPNYGYTF
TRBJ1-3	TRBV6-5	CASRHGTVRNTIYF
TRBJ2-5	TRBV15	CATSNGQRQGARGTQYF
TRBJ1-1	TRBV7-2	CASSQQIQNTEAFF
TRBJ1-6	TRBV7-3	CASSLIFRSPLHF
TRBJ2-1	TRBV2	CASREVTGNYEQFF
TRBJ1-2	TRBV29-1	CSVEDTGTGPGYTF
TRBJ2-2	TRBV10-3	CAISETSGGPNTGELFF
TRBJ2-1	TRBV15	CATSRLRGNEQFF
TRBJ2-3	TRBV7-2	CASSRQRLTDTQYF